This TCR beta chain is from a study of blood T cell repertoires in COVID-19. Germline-derived CDR1 and CDR2 are SGHDT and YYEEEE. The CDR3 contains 11 residues. Deletions cut 1 base from V and 6 bases from J, with 3 bases between. This table comes from immunoSEQ multiplex PCR, and its TCRdb copy is limited to in-frame clones, with some not included. Of some 80,000 clones detected, about 80% appear once; the ten largest clones hold more than 10%. About this clone itself: The same CDR3 is also encoded by other DNA sequences in this sample.

Sequencing used peripheral blood. This TCR was sampled from a woman in her forties with active or convalescent COVID-19. The chain joins TRBV5-6 to TRBJ2-3; D call uncertain. The CDR3 protein is CASSLSDTQYF. Written as DNA, the CDR3 is TGTGCCAGCAGCTTGTCGGATACGCAGTATTTT.